This T cell receptor beta chain was documented in a study of T cell repertoires in cytomegalovirus infection (dated by TCRdb to the late 2010s). With respect to the entire study: Donor HLA type was relevant to the analysis, because carriage of CMV infection together with the matching HLA type was indicated by public TCR beta signatures.

The reads were generated on an Illumina HiSeq 1500. The public reads were reprocessed in TCRdb via fastp at Q25 and MiXCR, keeping in-frame beta chains. A single entry per CDR3 protein holds the most common genes and DNA from its merged rows. The sample includes 510,000 or so distinct CDR3 sequences, with around a quarter observed a single time. The ten top clones hold roughly an eighth of the sample. With respect to this clonotype: Its antigen is currently not known. Within one base of it there is no much larger clone, and no base qualities were kept.

Unmatched junction bases come to 8, with V trimmed by 3 bases and J by 4 bases. From its cysteine to its phenylalanine, the CDR3 spans 15 amino acids. Only the CDR3 part of the read is kept: 45 bases, read in frame from the first base. Findings and caveats that apply to the study as a whole: In the ex vivo response, HLA-C-restricted CMV-specific TCR beta clonotypes were dominant, and in two of eight donors the single most frequent clonotype came from this HLA-C-restricted group. Carriers of CMV infection plus the relevant HLA type were discriminated by the cumulative frequency of public TCR beta family members in the study cohort and in an independent roughly 370-donor cohort.

The rearranged segments are TRBV12-3 or TRBV12-4 and TRBJ2-5; TRBD2 fits 7 bases in the junction. The sequenced sample was PBMCs. The origin of this receptor is a human donor in good health (CMV status not recorded). Some clones in this sample may be carry-over from other donors' samples. The DNA reads TGTGCCAGCAGTTTTGGGGGAGGGCATCCAGAGACCCAGTACTTC. The encoded protein is CASSFGGGHPETQYF.